This TCR beta chain was captured in a study of blood T cells in healthy people across ages. The wider study: When template switching was applied, about one barcoded beta molecule was captured per two T cells.

Next came a second PCR, run for roughly 7 to 12 cycles, which used a sample-barcoded 5' primer along with a J-beta primer mix. The template-switch adaptor, which had 12 random nucleotides, put a tag on each cDNA molecule. TCRdb reanalysed the 5' RACE reads using MiXCR and keeps one entry per CDR3 protein. The repertoire holds 850,000 or so distinct CDR3 sequences, with about 28% as singletons. Germline V gives CDR1 SGHTA, CDR2 FQGNSA. V was clipped by 6 bases and J by 0 bases, with 11 bases between them. The CDR3 covers 14 residues. The study isolated at least 6.5 million PBMCs from each sample. The receptor comes from a woman of 80 years or more in good health. The V call is TRBV7-2, the J call TRBJ1-2; D uncertain. Sequenced input: blood. As DNA, the CDR3 is TGTGCCAGCAGTCCAAGGTCAGCTAACTATGGCTACACCTTC. This gives the protein CASSPRSANYGYTF.